This T cell receptor beta chain was recovered during a study of blood T cell repertoires in COVID-19. Study at large: The United States, Italy and Spain provided the acute and convalescent COVID-19 samples. From T cells, B-cell-depleted T cells, or PBMCs came the material, which was cDNA or gDNA.

The table came from immunoSEQ multiplex PCR; TCRdb's copy has only in-frame clones and leaves some out. The sample yields fewer than 500,000 clones, about nine tenths seen once. Unmatched junction bases numbered 3, after V lost 3 bases and J lost 8 bases. The CDR3 is 13 amino acids. Participants came from around 25 US areas, aged about 18 to 90 years. Two consecutive negative NP/OP PCR tests, clearance, or resolved symptoms defined Cohort 3 recovery. The receptor's source is a woman in her late teens or twenties who had recovered from COVID-19. The sample taken for sequencing was PBMCs or T cells enriched from blood (not recorded which). This chain joins TRBV12-3 or TRBV12-4 and TRBJ2-1; 8 positions agree with TRBD2. CDR3 sequence (DNA): TGTGCCAGCAGTTTGTCGACTAGCGATGAGCAGTTCTTC. Protein product: CASSLSTSDEQFF.